Sequencing of this T cell receptor beta chain was carried out in a study of CD8+ T cells in alopecia areata. Sequencing used cDNA as its template, made by extracting RNA and reverse transcribing it. Assay: immunoSEQ multiplex PCR; the TCRdb copy retains only in-frame clones and omits some. The sample gives around 270,000 clones, more than 45% of which show up once; roughly 1.8% is in the top ten. Germline lookup yields CDR1 MGHDK and CDR2 SYGVNS. The V segment lost 11 bases and the J segment 2 bases; nucleotides outside the gene matches: 4. The CDR3 length is 14 residues. Treatment here: oral pan-JAK inhibitor, 5-10 mg twice daily.

This TCR was sampled from a human donor with alopecia areata. Source: CD4+ T cells sorted from blood, taken at week 24, from a patient treated with tofacitinib. The rearrangement uses TRBV25-1 and TRBJ2-6; 9 bases agree with TRBD1. Written as DNA, the CDR3 is TGTGCCTGTCACAGGGGGCCTGGGGCCAACGTCCTGACTTTC. Translating it yields CACHRGPGANVLTF.